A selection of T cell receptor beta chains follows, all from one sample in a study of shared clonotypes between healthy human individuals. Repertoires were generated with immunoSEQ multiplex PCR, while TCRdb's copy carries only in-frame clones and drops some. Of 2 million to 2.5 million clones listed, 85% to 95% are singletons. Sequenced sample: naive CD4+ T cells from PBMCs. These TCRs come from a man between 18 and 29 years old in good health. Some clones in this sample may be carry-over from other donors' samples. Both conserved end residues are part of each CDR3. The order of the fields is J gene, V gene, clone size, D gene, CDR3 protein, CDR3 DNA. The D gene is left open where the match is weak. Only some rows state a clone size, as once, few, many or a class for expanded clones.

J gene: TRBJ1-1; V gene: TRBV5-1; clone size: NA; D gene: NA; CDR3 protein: CASSLGLTGEAFF; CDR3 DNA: TGCGCCAGCAGCTTGGGGTTAACCGGGGAAGCTTTCTTT
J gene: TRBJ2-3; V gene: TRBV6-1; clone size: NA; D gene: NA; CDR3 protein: CASSPPTDTQYF; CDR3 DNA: TGTGCCAGCAGCCCACCCACAGATACGCAGTATTTT
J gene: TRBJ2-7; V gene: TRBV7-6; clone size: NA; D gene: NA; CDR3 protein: CASSLVRDGEQYF; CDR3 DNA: TGTGCCAGCAGCTTAGTGAGGGACGGCGAGCAGTACTTC
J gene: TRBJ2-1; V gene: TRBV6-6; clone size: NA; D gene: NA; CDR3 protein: CASMSGPYNEQFF; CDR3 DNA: TGTGCCAGTATGTCCGGACCCTACAATGAGCAGTTCTTC
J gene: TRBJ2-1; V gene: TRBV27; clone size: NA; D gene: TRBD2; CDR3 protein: CASSLQPAGVRNEQFF; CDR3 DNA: TGTGCCAGCAGTTTACAGCCCGCGGGAGTTCGCAATGAGCAGTTCTTC
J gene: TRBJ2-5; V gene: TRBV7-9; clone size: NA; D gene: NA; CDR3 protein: CASRAGTEETQYF; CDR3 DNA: TGTGCCAGCAGGGCCGGGACGGAAGAGACCCAGTACTTC
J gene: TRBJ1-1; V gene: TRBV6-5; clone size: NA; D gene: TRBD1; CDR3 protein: CASRLTGGPTEAFF; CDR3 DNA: TGTGCCAGCAGACTTACAGGGGGCCCCACTGAAGCTTTCTTT
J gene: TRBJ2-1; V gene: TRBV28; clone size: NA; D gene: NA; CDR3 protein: CASSFPPPRSSYNEQFF; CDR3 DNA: TGTGCCAGCAGTTTCCCCCCCCCACGCAGCTCCTACAATGAGCAGTTCTTC
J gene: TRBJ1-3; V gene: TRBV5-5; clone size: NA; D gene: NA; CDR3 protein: CASSPTVSGNTIYF; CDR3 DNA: TGTGCCAGCAGCCCTACGGTTTCTGGAAACACCATATATTTT
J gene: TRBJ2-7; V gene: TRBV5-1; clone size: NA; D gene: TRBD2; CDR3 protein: CASSGGASGISYEQYF; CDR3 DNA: TGCGCCAGCAGCGGAGGGGCTAGCGGGATCTCCTACGAGCAGTACTTC
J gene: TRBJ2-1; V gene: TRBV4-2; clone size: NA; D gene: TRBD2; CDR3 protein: CASSQDPGTSGNEQFF; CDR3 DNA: TGTGCCAGCAGCCAAGATCCCGGGACTAGCGGTAATGAGCAGTTCTTC
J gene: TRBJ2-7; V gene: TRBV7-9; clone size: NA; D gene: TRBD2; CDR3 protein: CASSFGTSGSPSEQYF; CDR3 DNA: TGTGCCAGCAGCTTTGGGACTAGCGGGAGTCCAAGCGAGCAGTACTTC
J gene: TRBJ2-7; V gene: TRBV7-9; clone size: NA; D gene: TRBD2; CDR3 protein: CASSFHFGARGTDYEQYF; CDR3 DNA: TGTGCCAGCAGCTTCCACTTCGGAGCGCGGGGGACCGACTACGAGCAGTACTTC
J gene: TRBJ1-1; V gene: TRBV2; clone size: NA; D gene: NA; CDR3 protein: CASSESETKTFF; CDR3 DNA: TGTGCCAGCAGTGAATCAGAGACCAAAACTTTCTTT
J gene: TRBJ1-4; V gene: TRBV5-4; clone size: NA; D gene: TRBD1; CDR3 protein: CASSRRDSDEKLFF; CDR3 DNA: TGTGCCAGCAGCAGACGGGACAGTGATGAAAAACTGTTTTTT
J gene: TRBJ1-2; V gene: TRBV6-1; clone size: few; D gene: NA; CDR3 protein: CASSEAGGHNYGYTF; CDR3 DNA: TGTGCCAGCAGTGAAGCTGGGGGGCACAACTATGGCTACACCTTC
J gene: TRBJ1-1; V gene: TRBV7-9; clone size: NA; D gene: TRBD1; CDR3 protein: CASSPDRVRGEAFF; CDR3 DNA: TGTGCCAGCAGCCCGGACAGGGTAAGGGGTGAAGCTTTCTTT
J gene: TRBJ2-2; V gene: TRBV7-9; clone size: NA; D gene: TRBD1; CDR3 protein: CASSSSVGQVNTGELFF; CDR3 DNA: TGTGCCAGCAGCTCTTCCGTGGGACAGGTGAACACCGGGGAGCTGTTTTTT
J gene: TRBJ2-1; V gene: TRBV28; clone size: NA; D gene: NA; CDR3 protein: CASRGNSGVYEQFF; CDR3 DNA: TGTGCCAGCAGGGGTAATAGCGGCGTGTATGAGCAGTTCTTC
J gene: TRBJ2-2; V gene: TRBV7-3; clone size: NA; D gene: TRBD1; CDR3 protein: CASSLWGQVGPGELFF; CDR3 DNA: TGTGCCAGCAGCTTATGGGGACAGGTTGGTCCCGGGGAGCTGTTTTTT
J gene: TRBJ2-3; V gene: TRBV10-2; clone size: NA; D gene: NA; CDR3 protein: CASSQQRVSTDTQYF; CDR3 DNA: TGCGCCAGCAGTCAACAGCGGGTTAGCACAGATACGCAGTATTTT
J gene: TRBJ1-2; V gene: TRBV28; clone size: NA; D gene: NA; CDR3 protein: CASRQPVTNGYTF; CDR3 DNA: TGTGCCAGCAGACAACCGGTTACTAATGGCTACACCTTC
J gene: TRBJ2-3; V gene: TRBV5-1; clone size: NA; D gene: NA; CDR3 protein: CASSFGGNGGTDTQYF; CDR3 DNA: TGCGCCAGCAGCTTCGGGGGAAATGGGGGCACAGATACGCAGTATTTT
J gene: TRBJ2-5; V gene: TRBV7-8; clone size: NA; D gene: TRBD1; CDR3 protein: CASSPRTGSSETQYF; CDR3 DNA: TGTGCCAGCAGCCCTCGGACAGGGTCTTCTGAGACCCAGTACTTC
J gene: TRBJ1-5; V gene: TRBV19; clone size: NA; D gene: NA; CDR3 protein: CASSGTLGNQPQHF; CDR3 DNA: TGTGCCAGTAGTGGAACCCTTGGCAATCAGCCCCAGCATTTT
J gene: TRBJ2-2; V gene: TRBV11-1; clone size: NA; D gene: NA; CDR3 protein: CASSFWGAGELFF; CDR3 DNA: TGTGCCAGCAGCTTTTGGGGTGCCGGGGAGCTGTTTTTT
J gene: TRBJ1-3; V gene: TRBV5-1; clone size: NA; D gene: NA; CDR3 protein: CASSQGYAGNTIYF; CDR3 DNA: TGCGCCAGCAGCCAAGGGTACGCTGGAAACACCATATATTTT
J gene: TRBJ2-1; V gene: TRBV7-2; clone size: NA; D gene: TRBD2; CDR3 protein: CASSLGPGTNYNEQFF; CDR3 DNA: TGTGCCAGCAGCTTAGGACCCGGGACTAACTACAATGAGCAGTTCTTC
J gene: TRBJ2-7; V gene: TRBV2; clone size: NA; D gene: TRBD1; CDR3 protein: CASRTGTGSYEQYF; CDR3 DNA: TGTGCCAGCAGAACCGGGACAGGGTCCTACGAGCAGTACTTC
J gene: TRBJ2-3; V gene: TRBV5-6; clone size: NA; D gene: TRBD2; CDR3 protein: CASSLGLAGPTDTQYF; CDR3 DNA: TGTGCCAGCAGCTTGGGACTAGCGGGCCCCACAGATACGCAGTATTTT
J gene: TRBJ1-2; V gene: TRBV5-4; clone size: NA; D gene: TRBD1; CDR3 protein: CASSPSSGTGYGYTF; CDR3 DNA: TGTGCCAGCAGTCCCAGTTCCGGGACAGGCTATGGCTACACCTTC
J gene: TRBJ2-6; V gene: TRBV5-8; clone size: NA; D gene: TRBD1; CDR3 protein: CASSAGTGNGANVLTF; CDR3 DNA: TGTGCCAGCAGCGCCGGGACAGGGAATGGGGCCAACGTCCTGACTTTC
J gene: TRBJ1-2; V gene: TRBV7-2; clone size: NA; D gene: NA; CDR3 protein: CASSLTPSYYGYTF; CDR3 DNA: TGTGCCAGCAGCTTGACTCCCAGTTACTATGGCTACACCTTC
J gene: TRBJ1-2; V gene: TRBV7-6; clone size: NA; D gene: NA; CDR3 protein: CASSRGHGYGYTF; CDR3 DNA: TGTGCCAGCAGCAGGGGACACGGCTATGGCTACACCTTC
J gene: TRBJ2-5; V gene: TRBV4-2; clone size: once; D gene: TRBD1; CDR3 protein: CASSQYRGGDRADEETQYF; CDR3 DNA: TGTGCCAGCAGCCAATATCGTGGGGGGGACAGGGCCGACGAAGAGACCCAGTACTTC
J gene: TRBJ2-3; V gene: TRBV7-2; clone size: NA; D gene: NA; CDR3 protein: CASSFTDTQYF; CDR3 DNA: TGTGCCAGCAGCTTTACAGATACGCAGTATTTT
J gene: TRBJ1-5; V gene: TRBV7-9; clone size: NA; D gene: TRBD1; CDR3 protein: CASSLQGVNQPQHF; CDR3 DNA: TGTGCCAGCAGCTTACAGGGGGTAAATCAGCCCCAGCATTTT
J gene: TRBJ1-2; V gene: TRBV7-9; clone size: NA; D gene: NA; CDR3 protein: CASSLLQTDYGYTF; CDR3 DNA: TGTGCCAGCAGCTTATTACAGACGGACTATGGCTACACCTTC
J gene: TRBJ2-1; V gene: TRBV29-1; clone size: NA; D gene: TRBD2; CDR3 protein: CSGGSGSYEQFF; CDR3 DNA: TGCAGCGGTGGTAGCGGGAGTTATGAGCAGTTCTTC
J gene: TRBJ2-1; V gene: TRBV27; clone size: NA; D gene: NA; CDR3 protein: CASSSGVSEQFF; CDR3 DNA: TGTGCCAGCAGTTCCGGAGTCAGTGAGCAGTTCTTC
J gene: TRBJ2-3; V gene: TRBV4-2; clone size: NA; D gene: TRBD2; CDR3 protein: CASSQVGEGDTQYF; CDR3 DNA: TGTGCCAGCAGCCAAGTGGGGGAGGGAGATACGCAGTATTTT
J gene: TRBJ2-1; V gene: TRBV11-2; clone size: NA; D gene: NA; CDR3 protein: CASGISSSREQFF; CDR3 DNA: TGTGCCAGCGGGATATCGTCATCGAGGGAGCAGTTCTTC
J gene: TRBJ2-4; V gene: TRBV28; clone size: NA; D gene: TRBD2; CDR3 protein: CASSRPGLRAKNIQYF; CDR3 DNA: TGTGCCAGCAGCCGGCCGGGACTAAGAGCCAAAAACATTCAGTACTTC
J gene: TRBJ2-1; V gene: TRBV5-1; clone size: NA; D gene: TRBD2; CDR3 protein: CASSGGLAGVNEQFF; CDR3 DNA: TGCGCCAGCAGCGGAGGACTAGCGGGAGTCAATGAGCAGTTCTTC
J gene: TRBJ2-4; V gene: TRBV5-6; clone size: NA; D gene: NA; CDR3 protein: CASSLWDIKNIQYF; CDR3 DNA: TGTGCCAGCAGCTTGTGGGACATCAAAAACATTCAGTACTTC
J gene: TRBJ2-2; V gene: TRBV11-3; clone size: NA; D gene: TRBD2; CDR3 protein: CASSLGAPPWGLAASPELFF; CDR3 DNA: TGTGCCAGCAGCTTAGGAGCTCCACCGTGGGGACTAGCCGCCAGTCCGGAGCTGTTTTTT